A selection of T cell receptor beta chains follows, all from one sample in a study of shared clonotypes between healthy human individuals. The protocol was immunoSEQ multiplex PCR, while the TCRdb copy is restricted to in-frame clones and leaves out a portion. Among 2 million or so clones listed, roughly 94% were seen once. Sequencing used naive CD4+ T cells sorted from blood. These receptor sequences come from a man aged 18 to 30 in good health. CDR3s leave out the opening cysteine and the closing phenylalanine or tryptophan. The order of the fields is CDR3 protein, V gene, J gene.

CDR3aa: ASSLYSDTQY
v_gene: TRBV5-4
j_gene: TRBJ2-3

CDR3aa: ASSRDRGFDEQY
v_gene: TRBV19
j_gene: TRBJ2-7

CDR3aa: ASSEALLAASYEQY
v_gene: TRBV6-1
j_gene: TRBJ2-7

CDR3aa: AISDGGKSYEQY
v_gene: TRBV10-3
j_gene: TRBJ2-7

CDR3aa: ASSWGQGTGYT
v_gene: TRBV5-6
j_gene: TRBJ1-2

CDR3aa: ASSVGGSYQETQY
v_gene: TRBV9
j_gene: TRBJ2-5

CDR3aa: ASSIKWVRQNDRYGYT
v_gene: TRBV21-1
j_gene: TRBJ1-2

CDR3aa: ASSFDSSGYGYT
v_gene: TRBV5-1
j_gene: TRBJ1-2

CDR3aa: ASSVGGSGGPRETQY
v_gene: TRBV4-1
j_gene: TRBJ2-5

CDR3aa: ASSPPGQGMNYGYT
v_gene: TRBV18
j_gene: TRBJ1-2

CDR3aa: ASSLAVSYLSGNTIY
v_gene: TRBV11-2
j_gene: TRBJ1-3

CDR3aa: ASSPTPGGTQY
v_gene: TRBV7-2
j_gene: TRBJ2-5

CDR3aa: ASRLTGNQPQH
v_gene: TRBV7-2
j_gene: TRBJ1-5

CDR3aa: ASSAFTEAF
v_gene: TRBV7-2
j_gene: TRBJ1-1

CDR3aa: ASSPLQGAEQY
v_gene: TRBV18
j_gene: TRBJ2-7

CDR3aa: ASSLGAAQY
v_gene: TRBV27
j_gene: TRBJ2-3

CDR3aa: ASSPAGQSTSGNTIY
v_gene: TRBV18
j_gene: TRBJ1-3

CDR3aa: ASTSGGAGEQY
v_gene: TRBV6-1
j_gene: TRBJ2-7

CDR3aa: ASSYLRFSYNSPLH
v_gene: TRBV6-5
j_gene: TRBJ1-6

CDR3aa: ASSPTEGLYGYT
v_gene: TRBV6-1
j_gene: TRBJ1-2

CDR3aa: ASSPPGDSTAF
v_gene: TRBV18
j_gene: TRBJ1-1

CDR3aa: ASSLTSGFYEQY
v_gene: TRBV5-1
j_gene: TRBJ2-7

CDR3aa: ASSSGGSSYEQY
v_gene: TRBV11-3
j_gene: TRBJ2-7

CDR3aa: ASSRGTSTDTQY
v_gene: TRBV10-1
j_gene: TRBJ2-3

CDR3aa: ASSRAGSSYNEQF
v_gene: TRBV6-5
j_gene: TRBJ2-1

CDR3aa: ASSPLPGLATDTQY
v_gene: TRBV9
j_gene: TRBJ2-3

CDR3aa: ASDRDPINQPQH
v_gene: TRBV2
j_gene: TRBJ1-5

CDR3aa: AWSPQGGGKLF
v_gene: TRBV30
j_gene: TRBJ1-4

CDR3aa: ASSFDRGTVEQY
v_gene: TRBV11-2
j_gene: TRBJ2-7

CDR3aa: ASSSSRTGWTDTQY
v_gene: TRBV27
j_gene: TRBJ2-3

CDR3aa: ASSGEETQY
v_gene: TRBV7-9
j_gene: TRBJ2-5

CDR3aa: ASSLQGGTEAF
v_gene: TRBV7-9
j_gene: TRBJ1-1

CDR3aa: ASSLERRTDRYGYT
v_gene: TRBV28
j_gene: TRBJ1-2

CDR3aa: ASSYGTGGLGNTIY
v_gene: TRBV6-6
j_gene: TRBJ1-3

CDR3aa: ASSTPGQGYEQY
v_gene: TRBV7-2
j_gene: TRBJ2-7

CDR3aa: ASSLNRGDEQY
v_gene: TRBV7-2
j_gene: TRBJ2-7

CDR3aa: ASSYSGRDTQY
v_gene: TRBV6-6
j_gene: TRBJ2-3

CDR3aa: ASSLNGANVLT
v_gene: TRBV27
j_gene: TRBJ2-6

CDR3aa: ASSPTGGTMNQLF
v_gene: TRBV5-1
j_gene: TRBJ1-4

CDR3aa: ASSLEGLRGYT
v_gene: TRBV28
j_gene: TRBJ1-2

CDR3aa: SVEEGRKSNYEQY
v_gene: TRBV29-1
j_gene: TRBJ2-7

CDR3aa: ASSADRYSYEQY
v_gene: TRBV6-5
j_gene: TRBJ2-7

CDR3aa: ASSLAGQGVNTEAF
v_gene: TRBV7-9
j_gene: TRBJ1-1

CDR3aa: ATRVAGAQETQY
v_gene: TRBV6-5
j_gene: TRBJ2-5

CDR3aa: AISASESVKTQY
v_gene: TRBV10-3
j_gene: TRBJ2-5

CDR3aa: ASSPRQNTEAF
v_gene: TRBV7-9
j_gene: TRBJ1-1

CDR3aa: ASSVAGGTYNEQF
v_gene: TRBV9
j_gene: TRBJ2-1

CDR3aa: ASSEGGMKTEAF
v_gene: TRBV10-1
j_gene: TRBJ1-1

CDR3aa: ASSLGQLNQPQH
v_gene: TRBV5-6
j_gene: TRBJ1-5

CDR3aa: ASRSGEAYNEQF
v_gene: TRBV25-1
j_gene: TRBJ2-1

CDR3aa: ASSLPGTSYNEQF
v_gene: TRBV5-6
j_gene: TRBJ2-1

CDR3aa: ASSSFGRSTDTQY
v_gene: TRBV11-2
j_gene: TRBJ2-3

CDR3aa: ATRGSGGPEETQY
v_gene: TRBV15
j_gene: TRBJ2-5

CDR3aa: ASTESNYGYT
v_gene: TRBV19
j_gene: TRBJ1-2

CDR3aa: ASNRPGSGYT
v_gene: TRBV28
j_gene: TRBJ1-2

CDR3aa: ASSEIQTRNTGELF
v_gene: TRBV6-1
j_gene: TRBJ2-2

CDR3aa: ASSPGVPYEQY
v_gene: TRBV6-6
j_gene: TRBJ2-7

CDR3aa: ASSKPPHSKETQY
v_gene: TRBV2
j_gene: TRBJ2-5

CDR3aa: ASSEQGPSGYT
v_gene: TRBV6-1
j_gene: TRBJ1-2